The T cell receptor beta chain described here comes from a study of blood T cell repertoires in COVID-19. Study-level information: COVID-19 samples, acute and convalescent, were from the United States, Italy and Spain. Nucleic acid was either cDNA or gDNA, and it came from T cells, B-cell-depleted T cells, or PBMCs.

Sequencing was performed with immunoSEQ multiplex PCR; in TCRdb, only in-frame clones are kept and a portion is missing. This sample has around 30,000 clones, with roughly nine tenths found just once. The V gene's germline CDR1 is MNHEY and CDR2 SVGEGT. V was pared by 4 bases and J by 9 bases, with 3 bases of the junction left unmatched. This CDR3 comprises 14 residues. The chain has TRBV6-2 or TRBV6-3 and TRBJ1-6, with 10 bases lining up with TRBD1. Material: peripheral blood. This receptor was taken from a human donor in a cohort sampled during active COVID-19. The CDR3 DNA follows: TGTGCCAGCAGTTGGGGACAGGGGAGTTCACCCCTCCACTTT. It yields the protein CASSWGQGSSPLHF.